This TCR beta chain appears in the sequencing data of a study of blood T cell repertoires in COVID-19. Only in-frame clones appear in the TCRdb table, and some are missing; sequencing was by immunoSEQ multiplex PCR. The repertoire holds fewer than 200,000 clones, with around 90% as singletons. Donors in Cohort 3 counted as recovered after two negative PCRs, clearance, or symptom resolution. The sample was PBMCs or T cells enriched from blood (not recorded which). The TCR was taken from a woman aged 18-35 years who had recovered from COVID-19.

This CDR3 is CSVGRGEYYNEQFF. The DNA of the CDR3 is TGCAGCGTTGGCCGGGGGGAATACTACAATGAGCAGTTCTTC. This rearrangement joins TRBV29-1 to TRBJ2-1; 7 bases agree with TRBD2. The J segment lost 3 bases and the V segment lost 4 bases, leaving 6 bases of the junction unmatched. Germline V lookup: CDR1 SQVTM, CDR2 ANQGSEA. This CDR3 is 14 amino acids long.